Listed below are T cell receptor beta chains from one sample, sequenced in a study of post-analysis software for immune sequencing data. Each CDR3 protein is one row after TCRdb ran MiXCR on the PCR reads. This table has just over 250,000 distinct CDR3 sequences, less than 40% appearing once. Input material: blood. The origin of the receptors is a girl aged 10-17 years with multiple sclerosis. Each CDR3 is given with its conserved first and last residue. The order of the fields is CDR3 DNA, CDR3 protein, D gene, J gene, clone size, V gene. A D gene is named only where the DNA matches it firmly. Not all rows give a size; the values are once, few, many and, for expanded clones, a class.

TGTGCCAGCAGCCAAGATCGGCCCCCGCCTGCTTATAATTCACCCCTCCACTTT	CASSQDRPPPAYNSPLHF	.	TRBJ1-6	many	TRBV3-1
TGCGCCAGCAGCTTGGGGAGTGCGGGACGTTCCACAGATACGCAGTATTTT	CASSLGSAGRSTDTQYF	.	TRBJ2-3	many	TRBV5-1
TGTGCCAGCAAGTCGCCGAGCTCCTACGAGCAGTACTTC	CASKSPSSYEQYF	.	TRBJ2-7	.	TRBV7-6
TGCAGCGCCGTGAGTGGGCTAGCGAGGTACAATGAGCAGTACTTC	CSAVSGLARYNEQYF	.	TRBJ2-7	few	TRBV29-1
TGTGCCAGCAGCTTAGTGGCCCGAGGGGAGACCCAGTACTTC	CASSLVARGETQYF	.	TRBJ2-5	.	TRBV7-2
TGTGCCAGCAGCCAAGATCTGGGAGGGAATCAGCCCCAGCATTTT	CASSQDLGGNQPQHF	.	TRBJ1-5	many	TRBV3-1
TGCAGCGCGGAGAGACTTGGGGCCAACGTCCTGACTTTC	CSAERLGANVLTF	.	TRBJ2-6	many	TRBV29-1
TGTGCCAGCAGCTTAGAGGCAGAAGACCACTATGGCTACACCTTC	CASSLEAEDHYGYTF	.	TRBJ1-2	.	TRBV13
TGTGCCAGCAGCTTAACGACAGGGCCGAGTGAGCAGTTCTTC	CASSLTTGPSEQFF	TRBD1	TRBJ2-1	.	TRBV7-3
TGTGCCAGCAGCGACCGGGACTATCACTTGGCCGATACGCAGTATTTT	CASSDRDYHLADTQYF	TRBD2	TRBJ2-3	.	TRBV7-8
TGTGCCACCAGCAGAGATGGGGCGAGGGGAAACACCATATATTTT	CATSRDGARGNTIYF	.	TRBJ1-3	.	TRBV15
TGTGCCAGCAGCTTAGAGCCCCGAAACATTCAGTACTTC	CASSLEPRNIQYF	.	TRBJ2-4	many	TRBV11-2
TGTGCCAGCAGCTCCGTCTGGGACACGGATAACTATGGCTACACCTTC	CASSSVWDTDNYGYTF	.	TRBJ1-2	few	TRBV6-6
TGTGCCAGCAGCCCCCGGGACAGCGAACTCTATGGCTACACCTTC	CASSPRDSELYGYTF	TRBD1	TRBJ1-2	.	TRBV3-1
TGTGCCATCAGTGACTCTAGCGGGTCTCGGGAGCAGTACTTC	CAISDSSGSREQYF	TRBD2	TRBJ2-5	few	TRBV10-3
TGTGCCAGCAGCAAAGGACAGAGCTCCTATAATTCACCCCTCCACTTT	CASSKGQSSYNSPLHF	.	TRBJ1-6	.	TRBV6-5
TGTGCCAGCAGTTTCCCTGGAGGGGACACTGAAGCTTTCTTT	CASSFPGGDTEAFF	.	TRBJ1-1	few	TRBV6-2/TRBV6-3
TGCAGTGCCCTGATTGGCTCCTATAATTCACCCCTCCACTTT	CSALIGSYNSPLHF	.	TRBJ1-6	.	TRBV20-1
TGTGCCAGCAGTTCTCCCGGGCAAGGGACAGGGCCGGGAAAACTGTTTTTT	CASSSPGQGTGPGKLFF	TRBD1	TRBJ1-4	.	TRBV28
TGCGCCAGCAGCTTGGTGGCCGACGAGCGGTATGGCTACACCTTC	CASSLVADERYGYTF	.	TRBJ1-2	many	TRBV5-1
TGTGCCAGCACTGGGGACAACTATGGCTACACCTTC	CASTGDNYGYTF	.	TRBJ1-2	.	TRBV7-2
TGCGCCAGCAGCCTTGCAGGTTTCTCTGACGGGGCCCAGTACTTC	CASSLAGFSDGAQYF	.	TRBJ2-5	many	TRBV4-1
TGCAGCGTTCGAGGGACAGGGAAAGAGACCCAGTACTTC	CSVRGTGKETQYF	TRBD1	TRBJ2-5	once	TRBV29-1
TGTGCCAGCAGCCCACGGGAAGGGACAGACTATGGCTACACCTTC	CASSPREGTDYGYTF	TRBD1	TRBJ1-2	.	TRBV7-2
TGTGCCAGCAGTTTCGAGGGGGCAGATACGCAGTATTTT	CASSFEGADTQYF	.	TRBJ2-3	many	TRBV28
TGTGCCACCAGTGTGGGGGACGTAATGCCCACAGATACGCAGTATTTT	CATSVGDVMPTDTQYF	.	TRBJ2-3	.	TRBV24-1
TGTGCCAGCAGCTTAGGAATGAGGGGCAGGGGGCGCGAGGAGACCCAGTACTTC	CASSLGMRGRGREETQYF	TRBD1	TRBJ2-5	.	TRBV7-2
TGCAGTGCAAGTCCCGGTCCCAAGCGCCACGAGCAGTACTTC	CSASPGPKRHEQYF	.	TRBJ2-7	.	TRBV20-1
TGTGCCTGGAGTAATAGCGGACAAACAGATACGCAGTATTTT	CAWSNSGQTDTQYF	.	TRBJ2-3	.	TRBV30
TGTGCCAGCAGCCAAGGACCGGGACAGAACACTGAAGCTTTCTTT	CASSQGPGQNTEAFF	.	TRBJ1-1	many	TRBV6-5
TGTGCCAGCAGCCCCAGAGGGCTGGCAAATAACAATGAGCAGTTCTTC	CASSPRGLANNNEQFF	.	TRBJ2-1	.	TRBV14
TGTGCCAGCAGCGCGTTGGGGGACCACCCGTATGGCTACACCTTC	CASSALGDHPYGYTF	.	TRBJ1-2	many	TRBV28
TGCGCCAGCAGCCAAGTTTGGCCAGGGGGCGCCCCTAATGAAAAACTGTTTTTT	CASSQVWPGGAPNEKLFF	TRBD1	TRBJ1-4	few	TRBV4-1
TGTGCCAAGGTGGGACACCTTGGGAACGAGCAGTACTTC	CAKVGHLGNEQYF	.	TRBJ2-7	many	TRBV2
TGCGCCAGCAGCGGACGGGTAGCGGGAGGGCCTCGGTTCTTC	CASSGRVAGGPRFF	TRBD2	TRBJ2-1	few	TRBV10-1